What follows are 3 T cell receptor beta chains derived from one specimen sequenced in a study of blood T cell repertoires in COVID-19. Generated by immunoSEQ multiplex PCR, the TCRdb table keeps only in-frame clones and is missing some. Of approximately 210,000 clones in the sample, roughly nine tenths were seen once. What was sequenced was peripheral blood. The receptors stem from an older man with acute or convalescent COVID-19.

The chain uses TRBV29-1 and TRBJ1-3; D is ambiguous. The CDR3 is 14 residues long. V was shortened by 5 bases and J by 0 bases, with 11 bases between the two germline ends. Germline V gene lookup returns CDR1 SQVTM and CDR2 ANQGSEA. CDR3: CSVLWQASGNTIYF. The CDR3 nucleotides are TGCAGCGTTTTGTGGCAGGCCTCTGGAAACACCATATATTTT.

This chain links TRBV11-2 with TRBJ2-5; weak D call: TRBD1 (5 bases). V lost 1 base and J lost 2, with 11 bases in between. CDR3 length: 15 amino acids. Germline CDR1 SGHAT, CDR2 FQNNGV. The CDR3 DNA is TGTGCCAGCAGCTTAGGTTTAGGGGTGCAAGAGACCCAGTACTTC. Translated, it gives CASSLGLGVQETQYF.

This sequence joins TRBV30 and TRBJ2-3, with a possible D match to TRBD2 (5 bases). This CDR3 spans 11 amino acids. Trimming stripped 3 bases from V and 6 bases from J, with 7 bases between. In germline, CDR1 is GTSNPN, CDR2 SVGIG (reference sequence). For the CDR3, the DNA is TGTGCCTGGAGCCCGGGGGATACGCAGTATTTT. The encoded protein is CAWSPGDTQYF.